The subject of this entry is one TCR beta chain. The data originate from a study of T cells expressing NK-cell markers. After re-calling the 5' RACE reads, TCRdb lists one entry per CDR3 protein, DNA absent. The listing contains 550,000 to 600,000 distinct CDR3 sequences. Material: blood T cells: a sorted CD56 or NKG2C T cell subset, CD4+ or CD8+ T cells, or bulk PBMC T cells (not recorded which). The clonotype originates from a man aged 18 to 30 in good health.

CDR3 sequence: CSVKGTGVQMGYTF. V and J are TRBV29-1 and TRBJ1-2; TCRdb returns TRBD1, unconfirmable since there is no DNA. CDR1 and CDR2 (germline): SQVTM, ANQGSEA. This CDR3 is 14 amino acids long.